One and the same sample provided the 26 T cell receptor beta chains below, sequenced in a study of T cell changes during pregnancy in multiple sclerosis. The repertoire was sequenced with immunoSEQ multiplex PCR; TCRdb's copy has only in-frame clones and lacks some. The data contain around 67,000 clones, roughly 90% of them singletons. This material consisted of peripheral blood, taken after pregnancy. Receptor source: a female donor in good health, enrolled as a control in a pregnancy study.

The CDR3 sequence: CASSKGDRTTGELFF. The CDR3 bases are TGTGCCAGCAGCAAAGGGGACAGGACCACCGGGGAGCTGTTTTTT. The rearrangement links TRBV11-2 to TRBJ2-2; 8 bases agree with TRBD1. Per germline, CDR1 SGHAT and CDR2 FQNNGV. The CDR3 contains 15 residues. V was clipped by 5 bases and J by 4 bases; unmatched bases: 6.

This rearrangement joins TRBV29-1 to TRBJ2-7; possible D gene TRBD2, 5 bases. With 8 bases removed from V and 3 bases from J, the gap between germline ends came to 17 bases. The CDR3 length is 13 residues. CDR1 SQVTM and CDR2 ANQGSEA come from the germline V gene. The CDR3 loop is CSSKVVGSYEQYF. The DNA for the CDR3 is TGCAGCTCGAAAGTCGTGGGGAGCTACGAGCAGTACTTC.

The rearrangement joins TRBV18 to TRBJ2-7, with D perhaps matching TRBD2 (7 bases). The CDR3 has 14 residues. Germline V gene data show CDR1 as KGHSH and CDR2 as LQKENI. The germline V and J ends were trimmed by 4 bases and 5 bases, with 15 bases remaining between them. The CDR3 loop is CASSLLGGADEQYF. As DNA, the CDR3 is TGTGCCAGCTCACTGCTGGGGGGGGCGGACGAGCAGTACTTC.

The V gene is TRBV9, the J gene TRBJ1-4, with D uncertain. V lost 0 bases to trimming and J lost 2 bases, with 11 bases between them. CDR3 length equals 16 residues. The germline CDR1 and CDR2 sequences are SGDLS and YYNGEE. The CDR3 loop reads CASSVEPKATNEKLFF. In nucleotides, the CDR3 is TGTGCCAGCAGCGTAGAGCCCAAAGCGACTAATGAAAAACTGTTTTTT.

CDR3 in amino acids: CAWSVASGASYNEQFF. CDR3 bases: TGTGCCTGGAGTGTGGCTAGCGGGGCCTCCTACAATGAGCAGTTCTTC. This sequence joins TRBV30 and TRBJ2-1, with 9 positions matching TRBD2. The J segment lost 0 bases and the V segment lost 0 bases, leaving 3 bases of the junction unmatched. CDR1 GTSNPN and CDR2 SVGIG come from the germline V gene (reference sequence). This CDR3 has 16 residues.

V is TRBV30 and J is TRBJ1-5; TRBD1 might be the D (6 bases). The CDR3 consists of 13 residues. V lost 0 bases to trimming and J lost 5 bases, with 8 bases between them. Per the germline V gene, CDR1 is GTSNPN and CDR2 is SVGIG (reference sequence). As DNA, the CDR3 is TGTGCCTGGAGTGTAGGGGGGGATCAGCCCCAGCATTTT. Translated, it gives CAWSVGGDQPQHF. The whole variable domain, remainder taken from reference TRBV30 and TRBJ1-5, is SQTIHQWPATLVQPVGSPLSLECTVEGTSNPNLYWYRQAAGRGLQLLFYSVGIGQISSEVPQNLSASRPQDRQFILSSKKLLLSDSGFYLCAWSVGGDQPQHFGDGTRLSIL.

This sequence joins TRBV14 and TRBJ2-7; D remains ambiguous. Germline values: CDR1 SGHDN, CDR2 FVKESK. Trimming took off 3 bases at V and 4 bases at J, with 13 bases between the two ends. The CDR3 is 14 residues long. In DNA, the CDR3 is TGTGCCAGCAGCCACTTCACCTGGCCTTACGAGCAGTACTTC. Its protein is CASSHFTWPYEQYF.

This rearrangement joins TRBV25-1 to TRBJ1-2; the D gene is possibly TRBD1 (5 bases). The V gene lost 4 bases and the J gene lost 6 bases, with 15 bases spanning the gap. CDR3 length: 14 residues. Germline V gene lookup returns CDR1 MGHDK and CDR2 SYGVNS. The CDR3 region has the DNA TGTGCCAGCAGTGCAGACAGTAATGGGAATGGCTACACCTTC. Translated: CASSADSNGNGYTF.

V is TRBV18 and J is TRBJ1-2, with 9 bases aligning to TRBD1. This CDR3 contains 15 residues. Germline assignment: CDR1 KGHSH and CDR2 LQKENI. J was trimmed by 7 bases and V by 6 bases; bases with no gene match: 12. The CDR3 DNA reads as TGTGCCAGCTCTTCCCCGGGACAGGGTAGAGTTGGCTACACCTTC. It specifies CASSSPGQGRVGYTF.

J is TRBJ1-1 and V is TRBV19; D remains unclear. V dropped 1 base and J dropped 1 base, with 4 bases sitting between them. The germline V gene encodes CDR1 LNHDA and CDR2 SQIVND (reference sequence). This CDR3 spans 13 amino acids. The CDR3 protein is CASSIGGNTEAFF. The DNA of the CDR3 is TGTGCCAGTAGTATAGGCGGGAACACTGAAGCTTTCTTT.

The CDR3 loop reads CAAEGRSYEQYF. Here the CDR3 DNA reads TGTGCCGCGGAGGGCCGTTCCTACGAGCAGTACTTC. V gene TRBV30 combines with J gene TRBJ2-7, with a possible D match to TRBD2 (6 bases). Trimming shortened V by 8 bases and J by 1 base, and 12 bases separated the two germline ends. Looked up from germline, CDR1 is GTSNPN and CDR2 is SVGIG (reference sequence). CDR3 length: 12 amino acids.

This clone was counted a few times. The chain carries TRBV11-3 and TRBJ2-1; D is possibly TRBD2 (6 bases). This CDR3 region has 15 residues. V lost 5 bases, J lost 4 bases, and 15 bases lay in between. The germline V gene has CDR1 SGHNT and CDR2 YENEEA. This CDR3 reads CASSPGVTFYNEQFF. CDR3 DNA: TGTGCCAGCAGCCCGGGGGTCACGTTTTACAATGAGCAGTTCTTC.

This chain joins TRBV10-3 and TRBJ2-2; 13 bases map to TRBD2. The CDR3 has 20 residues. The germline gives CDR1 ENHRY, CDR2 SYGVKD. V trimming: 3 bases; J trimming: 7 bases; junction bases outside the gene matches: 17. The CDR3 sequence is CAISDPATSGRAVGGGELFF. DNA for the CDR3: TGTGCCATCAGTGACCCAGCCACTAGCGGGAGGGCCGTGGGTGGCGGGGAGCTGTTTTTT.

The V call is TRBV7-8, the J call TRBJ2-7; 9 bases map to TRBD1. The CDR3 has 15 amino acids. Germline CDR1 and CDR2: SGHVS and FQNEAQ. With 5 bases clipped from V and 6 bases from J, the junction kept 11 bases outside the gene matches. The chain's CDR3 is CASSQPGQGRREQYF. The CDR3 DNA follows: TGTGCCAGCAGCCAGCCGGGACAGGGCCGTCGCGAGCAGTACTTC.

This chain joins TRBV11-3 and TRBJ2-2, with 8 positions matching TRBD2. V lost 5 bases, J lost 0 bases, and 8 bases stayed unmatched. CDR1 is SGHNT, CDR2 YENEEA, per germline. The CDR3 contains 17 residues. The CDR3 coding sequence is TGTGCCAGCAGCCCAAGAGCGACTAGCGCGAACACCGGGGAGCTGTTTTTT. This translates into CASSPRATSANTGELFF.

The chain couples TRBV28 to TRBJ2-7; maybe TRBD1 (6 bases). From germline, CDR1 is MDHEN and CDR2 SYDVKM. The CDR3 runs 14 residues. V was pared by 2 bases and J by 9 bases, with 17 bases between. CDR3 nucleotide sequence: TGTGCCAGCAGTTTACCCGGGGACACGGAACGGCAGTACTTC. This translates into CASSLPGDTERQYF. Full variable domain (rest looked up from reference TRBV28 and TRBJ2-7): DVKVTQSSRYLVKRTGEKVFLECVQDMDHENMFWYRQDPGLGLRLIYFSYDVKMKEKGDIPEGYSVSREKKERFSLILESASTNQTSMYLCASSLPGDTERQYFGPGTRLTVT.

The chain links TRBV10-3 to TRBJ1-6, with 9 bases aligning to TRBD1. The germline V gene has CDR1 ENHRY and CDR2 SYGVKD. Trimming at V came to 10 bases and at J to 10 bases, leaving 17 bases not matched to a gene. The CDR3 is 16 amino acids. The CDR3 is CATQQGAGTGKSPLHF. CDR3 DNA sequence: TGTGCCACCCAACAGGGGGCCGGTACCGGGAAGTCACCCCTCCACTTT.

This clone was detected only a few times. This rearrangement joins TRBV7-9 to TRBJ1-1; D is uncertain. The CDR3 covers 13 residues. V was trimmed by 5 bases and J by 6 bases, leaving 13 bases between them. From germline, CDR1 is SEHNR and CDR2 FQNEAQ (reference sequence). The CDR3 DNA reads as TGTGCCAGCAGCAAAGACGGGGTAGCTGAAGCTTTCTTT. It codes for CASSKDGVAEAFF.

CDR3 amino acids: CSVTGDRVAGELFF. The CDR3 DNA follows: TGCAGCGTTACAGGAGACAGGGTGGCCGGGGAGCTGTTTTTT. This chain uses TRBV29-1 with TRBJ2-2; 7 bases fit TRBD1. Trimming removed 5 bases from V and 6 bases from J; junction bases left unmatched: 9. CDR1 is SQVTM and CDR2 is ANQGSEA in the germline V gene. The CDR3 sequence is 14 residues long.

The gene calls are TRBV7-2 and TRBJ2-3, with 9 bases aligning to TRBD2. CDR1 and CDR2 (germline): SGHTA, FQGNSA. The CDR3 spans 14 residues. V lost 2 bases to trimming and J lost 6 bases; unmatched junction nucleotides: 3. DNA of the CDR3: TGTGCCAGCAGCTTACAACTAGCGGGCGATACGCAGTATTTT. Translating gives CASSLQLAGDTQYF.

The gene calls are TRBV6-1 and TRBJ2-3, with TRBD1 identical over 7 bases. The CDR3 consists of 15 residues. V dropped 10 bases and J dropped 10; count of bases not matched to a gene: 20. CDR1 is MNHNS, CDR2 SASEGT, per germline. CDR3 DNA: TGTGCCACCGAACCCAGGGGGACCGGTGGGGGAGCGCAGTATTTT. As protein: CATEPRGTGGGAQYF.

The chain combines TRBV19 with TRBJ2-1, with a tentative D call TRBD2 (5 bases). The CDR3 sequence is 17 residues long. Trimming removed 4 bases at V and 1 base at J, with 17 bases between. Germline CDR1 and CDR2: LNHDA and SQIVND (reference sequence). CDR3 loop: CASSTPGRGTSYNEQFF. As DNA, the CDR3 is TGTGCCAGTAGTACGCCTGGTCGGGGTACTTCCTACAATGAGCAGTTCTTC.

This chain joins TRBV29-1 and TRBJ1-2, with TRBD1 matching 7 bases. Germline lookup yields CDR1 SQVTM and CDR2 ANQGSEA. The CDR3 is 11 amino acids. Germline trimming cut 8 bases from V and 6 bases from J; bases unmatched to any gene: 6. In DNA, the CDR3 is TGCAGCACCGCGGGACAGAATGGCTACACCTTC. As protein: CSTAGQNGYTF.

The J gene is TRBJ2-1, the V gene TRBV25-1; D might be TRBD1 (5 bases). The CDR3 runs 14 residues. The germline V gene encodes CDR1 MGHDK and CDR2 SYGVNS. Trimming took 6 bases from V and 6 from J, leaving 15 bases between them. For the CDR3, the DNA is TGTGCCAGCAGGGGAATTGGGGCCCGCAATGAGCAGTTCTTC. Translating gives CASRGIGARNEQFF.

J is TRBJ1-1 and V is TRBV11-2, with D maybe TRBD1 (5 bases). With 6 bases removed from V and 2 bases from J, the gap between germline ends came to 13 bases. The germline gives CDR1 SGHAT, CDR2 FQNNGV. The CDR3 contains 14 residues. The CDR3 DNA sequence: TGTGCCAGCAGTTTGGCCGGGGGTAACACTGAAGCTTTCTTT. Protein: CASSLAGGNTEAFF.

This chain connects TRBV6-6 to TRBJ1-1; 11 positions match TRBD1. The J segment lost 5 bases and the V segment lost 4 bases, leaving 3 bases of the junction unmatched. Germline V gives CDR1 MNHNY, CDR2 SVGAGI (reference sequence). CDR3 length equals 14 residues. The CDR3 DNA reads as TGTGCCAGCAGTTCCGGGACAGGGGGAACTGAAGCTTTCTTT. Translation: CASSSGTGGTEAFF.